The 14 T cell receptor beta chains below all came from one sample that was sequenced in a study of OX40 agonist ivuxolimab in advanced cancers. Generated by immunoSEQ multiplex PCR, the TCRdb table keeps only in-frame clones and is missing some. The sample carries some 66,000 clones, roughly 87% recorded once. The sequencing used CD4+ or CD8+ T cells sorted from blood, collected in a trial of the OX40 agonist ivuxolimab. The receptors come from an adult with an advanced solid tumor such as melanoma, head and neck, liver or kidney cancer.

The gene calls are TRBV19 and TRBJ2-2; D remains unclear. The CDR3 has 12 residues. V dropped 2 bases and J dropped 6 bases, with 4 bases sitting between them. Germline V gives CDR1 LNHDA, CDR2 SQIVND (reference sequence). In DNA, the CDR3 is TGTGCCAGTAGTATACAGCCCGGGGAGCTGTTTTTT. Protein product: CASSIQPGELFF.

This clone was recorded many times. The chain is built from TRBV7-9 and TRBJ1-2; D remains ambiguous. Trimming took off 1 base at V and 7 bases at J, with 7 bases between the two ends. The CDR3 runs 12 residues. From germline, CDR1 is SEHNR and CDR2 FQNEAQ (reference sequence). The CDR3 sequence: CASSLGGRGYTF. DNA of the CDR3: TGTGCCAGCAGCTTAGGAGGTCGTGGCTACACCTTC.

The chain employs TRBV29-1 and TRBJ2-2; D could derive from TRBD1 or TRBD2 (5 bases each). Per the germline V gene, CDR1 is SQVTM and CDR2 is ANQGSEA. Trimming cost V 7 bases and J 3 bases, with 12 bases left between them. There are 13 residues in the CDR3. The CDR3 DNA reads TGCAGCGCCCGGGACGTATACACCGGGGAGCTGTTTTTT. It codes for CSARDVYTGELFF.

V gene TRBV6-1 combines with J gene TRBJ2-1; 9 nucleotides align to TRBD2. The germline CDR1 and CDR2 sequences are MNHNS and SASEGT. This CDR3 is 14 amino acids long. V dropped 8 bases and J dropped 7; count of bases not matched to a gene: 9. The CDR3 loop reads CASSPSGILNEQFF. The CDR3 DNA reads TGTGCCAGCTCGCCTAGCGGGATATTAAATGAGCAGTTCTTC.

This sequence joins TRBV27 and TRBJ2-1, with 13 nucleotides matching TRBD2. This CDR3 comprises 16 residues. J was trimmed by 6 bases and V by 5 bases; bases with no gene match: 7. The germline CDR1 and CDR2 sequences are MNHEY and SMNVEV (reference sequence). The CDR3 nucleotides read TGTGCCAGCAGTCGTCGGACTAGCGGGAGCGGCAATGAGCAGTTCTTC. Translation: CASSRRTSGSGNEQFF.

This clone was counted a few times. The genes are TRBV10-2 and TRBJ2-2, with a possible D match to TRBD1 (6 bases). CDR3 length: 17 amino acids. V lost 6 bases to trimming and J lost 0 bases, with 17 bases between them. Germline V gene sequence: CDR1 WSHSY, CDR2 SAAADI. The CDR3 region is CASSLNQGTANTGELFF. DNA of the CDR3: TGCGCCAGCAGCTTGAACCAGGGGACGGCGAACACCGGGGAGCTGTTTTTT.

The gene calls are TRBV7-6 and TRBJ2-7; no definite D call. V was cut by 1 base and J by 7 bases, with 8 bases left in between. The CDR3 has 12 residues. The germline CDR1 and CDR2 sequences are SGHVS and FNYEAQ. This CDR3 reads CASSLVGQEQYF. The CDR3 DNA reads TGTGCCAGCAGCTTAGTTGGGCAGGAGCAGTACTTC.

This clone was picked up one time. The V gene is TRBV7-3, the J gene TRBJ2-2; D uncertain. With 5 bases removed from V and 6 bases from J, the gap between germline ends came to 10 bases. Germline values: CDR1 SGHTA, CDR2 FQGTGA. The CDR3 has 13 residues. The CDR3 DNA follows: TGTGCCAGCAGCGGAACTCGTCCCGGGGAGCTGTTTTTT. This codes for CASSGTRPGELFF. Supplemented by reference TRBV7-3 and TRBJ2-2, the full variable domain reads GAGVSQTPSNKVTEKGKYVELRCDPISGHTALYWYRQSLGQGPEFLIYFQGTGAADDSGLPNDRFFAVRPEGSVSTLKIQRTERGDSAVYLCASSGTRPGELFFGEGSRLTVL.

This clone was counted a single time. The chain links TRBV11-2 to TRBJ2-1; 12 bases align to TRBD2. This CDR3 is built from 18 residues. In germline, CDR1 is SGHAT, CDR2 FQNNGV. The V segment lost 4 bases and the J segment 0 bases; nucleotides outside the gene matches: 7. CDR3 bases: TGTGCCAGCAGCTCGTTCATGACTAGCGGGAGCTCCTACAATGAGCAGTTCTTC. Encoded protein: CASSSFMTSGSSYNEQFF.

The V and J genes are TRBV11-2 and TRBJ2-5; D not resolved. Germline V lookup: CDR1 SGHAT, CDR2 FQNNGV. The CDR3 is made up of 12 amino acids. Trimming removed 0 bases at V and 4 bases at J, with 3 bases between. For the CDR3, the DNA is TGTGCCAGCAGCTTAGATGCAGAGACCCAGTACTTC. Its protein is CASSLDAETQYF.

Comments on this clone: One junction end does not reproduce the germline sequence, and a read error may be involved. V is TRBV2 and J is TRBJ2-5; D might be TRBD2 (5 bases). The CDR3 sequence is 14 residues long. Germline CDR1 and CDR2: SNHLY and FYNNEI. CDR3 DNA sequence: TGTGCCAGCAGTGAAGGTCCGGGATCTGCCGACACACACTTC. Translation gives CASSEGPGSADTHF.

The CDR3 sequence: CASSEIYGQMGAGNEQFF. As DNA, the CDR3 is TGTGCCAGCAGTGAAATTTACGGACAGATGGGGGCCGGCAATGAGCAGTTCTTC. This chain joins TRBV25-1 and TRBJ2-1, with a weak D call TRBD1 (6 bases). Trimming took off 2 bases at V and 6 bases at J, with 23 bases between the two ends. From germline, CDR1 is MGHDK and CDR2 SYGVNS. The CDR3 totals 18 residues.

This chain links TRBV29-1 with TRBJ2-3, with D hard to call. V was trimmed by 5 bases and J by 2 bases, leaving 11 bases between them. CDR1 SQVTM and CDR2 ANQGSEA come from the germline V gene. This CDR3 has 13 amino acids. This chain's CDR3 is CSVFWRVTDTQYF. The CDR3 nucleotides read TGCAGCGTTTTCTGGCGAGTCACAGATACGCAGTATTTT.

The chain has TRBV7-6 and TRBJ2-2; TRBD2 matches 7 bases. Germline V gene data show CDR1 as SGHVS and CDR2 as FNYEAQ. Trimming removed 5 bases from V and 5 bases from J; junction bases left unmatched: 8. The CDR3 extends over 15 amino acids. This chain's CDR3 is CASSPLAGLTGELFF. The CDR3 nucleotides read TGTGCCAGCAGCCCATTAGCGGGTTTGACCGGGGAGCTGTTTTTT.